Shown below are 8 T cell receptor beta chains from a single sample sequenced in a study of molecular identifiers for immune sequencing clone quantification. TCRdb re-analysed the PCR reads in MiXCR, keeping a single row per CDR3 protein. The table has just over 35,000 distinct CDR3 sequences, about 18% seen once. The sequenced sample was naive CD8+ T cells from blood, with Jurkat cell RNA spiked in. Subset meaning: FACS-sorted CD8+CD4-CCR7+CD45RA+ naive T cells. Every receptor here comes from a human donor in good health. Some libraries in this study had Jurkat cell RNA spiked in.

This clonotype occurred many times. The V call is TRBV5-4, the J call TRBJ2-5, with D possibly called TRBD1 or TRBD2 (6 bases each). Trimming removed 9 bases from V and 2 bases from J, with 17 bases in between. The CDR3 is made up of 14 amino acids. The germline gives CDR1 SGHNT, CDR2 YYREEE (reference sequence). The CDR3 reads CATGGNDRQETQYF. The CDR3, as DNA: TGTGCCACAGGAGGGAATGACAGGCAAGAGACCCAGTACTTC. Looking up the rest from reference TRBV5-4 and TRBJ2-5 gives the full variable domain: ETGVTQSPTHLIKTRGQQVTLRCSSQSGHNTVSWYQQALGQGPQFIFQYYREEENGRGNFPPRFSGLQFPNYSSELNVNALELDDSALYLCATGGNDRQETQYFGPGTRLLVL.

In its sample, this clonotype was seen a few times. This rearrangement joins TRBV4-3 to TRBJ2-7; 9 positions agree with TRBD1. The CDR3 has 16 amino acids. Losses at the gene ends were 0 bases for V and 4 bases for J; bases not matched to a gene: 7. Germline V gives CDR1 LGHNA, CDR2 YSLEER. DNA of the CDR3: TGCGCCAGCAGCCAAGAACACAGGGGGCTCGTGTACGAGCAGTACTTC. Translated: CASSQEHRGLVYEQYF.

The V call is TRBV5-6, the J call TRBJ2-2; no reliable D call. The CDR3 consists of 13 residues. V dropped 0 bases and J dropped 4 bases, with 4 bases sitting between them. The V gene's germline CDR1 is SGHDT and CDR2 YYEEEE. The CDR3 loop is CASSLGSTGELFF. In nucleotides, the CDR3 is TGTGCCAGCAGCTTGGGGAGCACCGGGGAGCTGTTTTTT.

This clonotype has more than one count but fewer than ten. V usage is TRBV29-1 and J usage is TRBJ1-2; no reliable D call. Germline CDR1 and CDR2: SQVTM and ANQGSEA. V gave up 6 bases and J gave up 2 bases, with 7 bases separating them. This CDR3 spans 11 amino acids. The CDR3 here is CSVEENYGYTF. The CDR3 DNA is TGCAGCGTCGAGGAAAACTATGGCTACACCTTC.

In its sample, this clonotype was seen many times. CDR3 bases: TGTGCCAGCAGTTTCCCAGCGGAAGAGACCCAGTACTTC. Protein: CASSFPAEETQYF. V and J are TRBV28 and TRBJ2-5, with D possibly being TRBD2 (5 bases). CDR1 is MDHEN and CDR2 is SYDVKM in the germline V gene. This CDR3 spans 13 amino acids. Trimming stripped 3 bases from V and 3 bases from J, with 8 bases between.

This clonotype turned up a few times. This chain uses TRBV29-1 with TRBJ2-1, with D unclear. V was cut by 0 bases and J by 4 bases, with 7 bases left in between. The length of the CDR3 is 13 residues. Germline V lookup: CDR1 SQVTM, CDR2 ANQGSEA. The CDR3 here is CSVEDRPYNEQFF. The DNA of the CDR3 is TGCAGCGTTGAAGATCGCCCATACAATGAGCAGTTCTTC.

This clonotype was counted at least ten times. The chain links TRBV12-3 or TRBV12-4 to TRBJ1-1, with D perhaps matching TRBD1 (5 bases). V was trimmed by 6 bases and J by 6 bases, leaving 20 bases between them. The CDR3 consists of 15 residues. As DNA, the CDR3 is TGTGCCAGCAGGCTTCCAGGGTTGGCCTACCCTGAAGCTTTCTTT. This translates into CASRLPGLAYPEAFF.

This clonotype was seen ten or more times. CDR3 in amino acids: CASSESAGVISGANVLTF. CDR3 nucleotides: TGTGCCAGCAGTGAATCGGCAGGCGTGATCTCTGGGGCCAACGTCCTGACTTTC. The gene calls are TRBV25-1 and TRBJ2-6; D not certain. The CDR3 sequence is 18 residues long. Deletions cut 1 base from V and 0 bases from J, with 13 bases between. Germline values: CDR1 MGHDK, CDR2 SYGVNS.